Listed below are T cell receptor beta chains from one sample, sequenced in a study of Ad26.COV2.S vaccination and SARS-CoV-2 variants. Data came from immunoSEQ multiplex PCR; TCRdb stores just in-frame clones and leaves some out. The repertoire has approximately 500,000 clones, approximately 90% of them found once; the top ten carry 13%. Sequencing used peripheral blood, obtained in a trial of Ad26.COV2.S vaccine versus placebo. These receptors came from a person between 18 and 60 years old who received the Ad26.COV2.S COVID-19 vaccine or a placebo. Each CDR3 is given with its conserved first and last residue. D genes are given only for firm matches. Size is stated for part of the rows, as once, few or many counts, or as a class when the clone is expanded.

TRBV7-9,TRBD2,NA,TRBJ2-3,TGTGCCAGCAGCTTAGGGCTAGCGGGGACCCCCCCCGATACGCAGTATTTT,CASSLGLAGTPPDTQYF
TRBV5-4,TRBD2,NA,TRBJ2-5,TGTGCCAGCAGCTTGGCACTAGCGGGAAAACAAGAGACCCAGTACTTC,CASSLALAGKQETQYF
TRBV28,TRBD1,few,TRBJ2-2,TGTGCCAGGTCGGACAGGGAGAACACCGGGGAGCTGTTTTTT,CARSDRENTGELFF
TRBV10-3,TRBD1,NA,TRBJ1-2,TGTGCCATCAACCTGTCACAGGGGGCGGTGGGCTACACCTTC,CAINLSQGAVGYTF
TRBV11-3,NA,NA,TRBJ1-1,TGTGCCAGCAGCCGGGGCGGGCACACTGAAGCTTTCTTT,CASSRGGHTEAFF
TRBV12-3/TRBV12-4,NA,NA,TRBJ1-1,TGTGCCAGCAGTTTTCCGGGGGAAGCTTTCTTT,CASSFPGEAFF
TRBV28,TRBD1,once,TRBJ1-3,TGTGCCAGTAAACAGGGGGTAGGTGGAAACACCATATATTTT,CASKQGVGGNTIYF
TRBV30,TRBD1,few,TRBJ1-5,TGTGCCTGGAGTGTGGGGCAGGGGGCGGGAGGTCAGCCCCAGCATTTT,CAWSVGQGAGGQPQHF
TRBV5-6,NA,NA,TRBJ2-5,TGTGCCAGCAGTTTCGCCGCCCGGGAGACCCAGTACTTC,CASSFAARETQYF
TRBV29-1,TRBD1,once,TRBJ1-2,TGCAGCGTAGACTCAGGGGGCTTTGGCTACACCTTC,CSVDSGGFGYTF
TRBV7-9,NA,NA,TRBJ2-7,TGTGCCAGCAGCCGGGGAGGCTACGAGCAGTACTTC,CASSRGGYEQYF
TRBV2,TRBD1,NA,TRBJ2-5,TGTGCCAGCAGTGCCGACAGGGGGATGGAGACCCAGTACTTC,CASSADRGMETQYF
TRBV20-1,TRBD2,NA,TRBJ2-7,TGCAGTGTTACTAGCGGGAGTGGGCAGTACTTC,CSVTSGSGQYF
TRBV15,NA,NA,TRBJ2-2,TGTGCCACCAGCCTGGTTGGCATGAACACCGGGGAGCTGTTTTTT,CATSLVGMNTGELFF
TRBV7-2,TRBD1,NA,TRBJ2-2,TGTGCCAGCAGCTTGGGACAGGGGATCGGGGAGCTGTTTTTT,CASSLGQGIGELFF
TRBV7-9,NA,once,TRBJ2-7,TGTGCCAGCAGCTTAATCACCGCTAGCTTCTACGAGCAGTACTTC,CASSLITASFYEQYF
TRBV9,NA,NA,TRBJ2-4,TGTGCCAGCAGCGAGGGGGGTCTAGCCAAAAACATTCAGTACTTC,CASSEGGLAKNIQYF
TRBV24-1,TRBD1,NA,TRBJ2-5,TGTGCCACCAGTGACTACTACACTACCGGGACAGGGTTACGAGAGACCCAGTACTTC,CATSDYYTTGTGLRETQYF
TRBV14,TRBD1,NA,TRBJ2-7,TGTGCCAGCAGCCCCCGGGACAGGGGAATCCTGACCTACGAGCAGTACTTC,CASSPRDRGILTYEQYF
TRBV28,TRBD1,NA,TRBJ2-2,TGTGCCAGCAGAACAGGGGGTTGGGGGACGAGGACCGGGGAGCTGTTTTTT,CASRTGGWGTRTGELFF
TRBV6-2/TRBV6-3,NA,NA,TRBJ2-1,TGTGCCAGCAGTTACCAAGGATCTCACCCCATTAATGAGCAGTTCTTC,CASSYQGSHPINEQFF
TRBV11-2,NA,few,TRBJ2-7,TGTGCCAGCAGCTTAGGAGAGGGTCACGAGCAGTACTTC,CASSLGEGHEQYF
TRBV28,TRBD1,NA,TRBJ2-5,TGTGCCAGTCCCCCCGCCCTCGGACCGACCGGGACAGGGAAGGGGACCCAGTACTTC,CASPPALGPTGTGKGTQYF
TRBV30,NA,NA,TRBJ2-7,TGTGCCTGGAGCAAAACTTTGTCCTACGAGCAGTACTTC,CAWSKTLSYEQYF
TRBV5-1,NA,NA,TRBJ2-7,TGCGCCAGCAGCCCTGGGGGTAGCGGAGGCCCCCTCGGCGAGCAGTACTTC,CASSPGGSGGPLGEQYF
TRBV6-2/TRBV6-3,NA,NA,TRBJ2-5,TGTGCCAGCAGTTCTCAGTCAGGAGGGCGGGAAGAGACCCAGTACTTC,CASSSQSGGREETQYF
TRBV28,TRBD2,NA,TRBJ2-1,TGTGCCACCCTGGGTAGCGGGGAAAATGAGCAGTTCTTC,CATLGSGENEQFF
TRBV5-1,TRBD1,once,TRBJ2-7,TGCGCCAGCAGCTTGGGCAACCGGGACAGGGCCCGAAACACCTACGAGCAGTACTTC,CASSLGNRDRARNTYEQYF
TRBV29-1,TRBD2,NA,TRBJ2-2,TGCAGCGTTCTCGGGCGGGAGGACACCGGGGAGCTGTTTTTT,CSVLGREDTGELFF
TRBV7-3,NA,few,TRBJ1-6,TGTGCCAGCAGCCCGACAGTTAATTCACCCCTCCACTTT,CASSPTVNSPLHF
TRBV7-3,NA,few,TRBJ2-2,TGTGCCAGCAGCACCGGGACTGCAGTCGGGGAGCTGTTTTTT,CASSTGTAVGELFF
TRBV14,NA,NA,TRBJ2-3,TGTGCCAGCAGCCAAGTAGCGTGGCCCTGGCCAGATACGCAGTATTTT,CASSQVAWPWPDTQYF